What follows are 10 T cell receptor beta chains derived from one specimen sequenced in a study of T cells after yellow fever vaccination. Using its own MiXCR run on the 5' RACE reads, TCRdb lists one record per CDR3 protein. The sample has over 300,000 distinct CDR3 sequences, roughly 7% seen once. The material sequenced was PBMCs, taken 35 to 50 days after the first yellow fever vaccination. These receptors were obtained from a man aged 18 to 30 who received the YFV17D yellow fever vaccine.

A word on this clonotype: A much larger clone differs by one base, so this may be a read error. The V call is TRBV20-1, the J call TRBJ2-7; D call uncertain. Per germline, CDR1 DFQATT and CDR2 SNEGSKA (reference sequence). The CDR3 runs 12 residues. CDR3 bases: TGCATCTGGTCGGCCTATACGGGTGAGCAGTACGTC. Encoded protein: CIWSAYTGEQYV.

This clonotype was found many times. CDR3 coding DNA: TGTGCCAGCAGCACACTAGCGGTTACCTACAATGAGCAGTTCTTC. Translation: CASSTLAVTYNEQFF. This chain joins TRBV7-3 and TRBJ2-1; TRBD2 aligns across 8 bases. Germline V lookup: CDR1 SGHTA, CDR2 FQGTGA. This CDR3 comprises 15 residues. V shed 5 bases, J shed 2 bases, and the junction held 5 bases outside the gene matches.

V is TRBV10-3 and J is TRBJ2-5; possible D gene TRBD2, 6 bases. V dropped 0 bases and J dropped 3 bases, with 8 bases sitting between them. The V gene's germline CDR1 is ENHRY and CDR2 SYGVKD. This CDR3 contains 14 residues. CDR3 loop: CAISESSGEETQYF. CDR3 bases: TGTGCCATCAGTGAGTCTAGCGGTGAAGAGACCCAGTACTTC.

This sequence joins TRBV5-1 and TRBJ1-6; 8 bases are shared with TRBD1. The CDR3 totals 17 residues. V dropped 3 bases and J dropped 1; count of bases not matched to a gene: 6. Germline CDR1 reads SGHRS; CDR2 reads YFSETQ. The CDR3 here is CASSSGQGGSYNSPLHF. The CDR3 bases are TGCGCCAGCAGCTCTGGACAGGGTGGGTCCTATAATTCACCCCTCCACTTT.

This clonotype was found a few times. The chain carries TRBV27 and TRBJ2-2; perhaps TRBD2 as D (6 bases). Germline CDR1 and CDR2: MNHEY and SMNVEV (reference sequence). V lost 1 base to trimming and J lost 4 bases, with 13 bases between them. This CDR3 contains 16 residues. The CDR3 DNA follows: TGTGCCAGCAGTTTATATGGTTACGGGGGCACCGGGGAGCTGTTTTTT. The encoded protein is CASSLYGYGGTGELFF.

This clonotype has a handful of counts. CDR3 in amino acids: CASSEASLSTDTQYF. In DNA form, the CDR3 reads TGTGCCAGCAGCGAGGCCTCACTTAGCACAGATACGCAGTATTTT. This chain uses TRBV7-9 with TRBJ2-3; D gene unclear. Trimming shortened V by 5 bases and J by 0 bases, and 12 bases separated the two germline ends. CDR1 SEHNR and CDR2 FQNEAQ come from the germline V gene (reference sequence). The CDR3 is made up of 15 amino acids.

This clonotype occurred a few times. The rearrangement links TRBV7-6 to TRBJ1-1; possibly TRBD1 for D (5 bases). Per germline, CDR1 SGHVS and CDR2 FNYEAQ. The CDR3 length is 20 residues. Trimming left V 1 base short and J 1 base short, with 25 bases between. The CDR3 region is CASSLDSPQGYPNKNTEAFF. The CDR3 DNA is TGTGCCAGCAGCTTAGATTCCCCCCAGGGTTACCCCAATAAGAACACTGAAGCTTTCTTT.

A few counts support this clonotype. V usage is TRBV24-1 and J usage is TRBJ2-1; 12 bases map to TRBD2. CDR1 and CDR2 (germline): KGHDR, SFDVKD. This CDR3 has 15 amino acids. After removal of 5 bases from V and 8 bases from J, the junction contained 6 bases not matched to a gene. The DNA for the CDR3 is TGTGCCACCAGTGGGGCTAGCGGGGGGGCCGATGAGCAGTTCTTC. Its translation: CATSGASGGADEQFF.

CDR3 nucleotides: TGCGCCAGCAGCTTGGTGGACAAGATCTATGGCTACACCTTC. Translating it yields CASSLVDKIYGYTF. The chain combines TRBV5-1 with TRBJ1-2, with D tentatively TRBD1 (5 bases). V was pared by 0 bases and J by 4 bases, with 10 bases between. CDR3 length: 14 amino acids. Germline-derived CDR1 and CDR2 are SGHRS and YFSETQ.

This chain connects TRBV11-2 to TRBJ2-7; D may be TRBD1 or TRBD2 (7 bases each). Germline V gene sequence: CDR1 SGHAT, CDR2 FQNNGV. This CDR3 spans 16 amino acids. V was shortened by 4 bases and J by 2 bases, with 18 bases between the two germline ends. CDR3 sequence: CASSWSGTAVPYEQYF. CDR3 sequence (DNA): TGTGCCAGCAGCTGGAGCGGGACAGCGGTTCCCTACGAGCAGTACTTC.